This entry lists 18 T cell receptor beta chains sequenced from one sample in a study of shared T cell receptors in the human thymus (dated by TCRdb to about 2021). The library was built by means of the immunoSEQ multiplex PCR assay. TCRdb mirrors the immuneACCESS table, restricted to in-frame sequences. Some clones are absent from its copies; in checked studies, under half trace to an unresolved V gene, and the reason for the others is unknown. The sample includes 640,000 or so clones, with more than 75% observed a single time. The leading ten clones occupy 0.0094% of the sample. The same sample was also used in a study of human thymus T cells.

Sequenced: thymocytes. Every receptor here comes from a boy under two years old with a congenital heart defect. Donor details come from another sample of the same person, matched by shared clones.

The V call is TRBV28, the J call TRBJ1-5; 8 nucleotides line up with TRBD1. The CDR3 has 15 residues. Germline V CDR1 and CDR2: MDHEN, SYDVKM. V shed 5 bases, J shed 1 base, and the junction held 4 bases outside the gene matches. The CDR3 sequence is CASSRDRPSNQPQHF. DNA for the CDR3: TGTGCCAGCAGTCGGGACAGGCCAAGCAATCAGCCCCAGCATTTT.

The chain combines TRBV28 with TRBJ1-2, with TRBD1 identical over 9 bases. The length of the CDR3 is 14 residues. V shed 5 bases, J shed 5 bases, and the junction held 6 bases outside the gene matches. Germline V gene data show CDR1 as MDHEN and CDR2 as SYDVKM. CDR3 region: CASSELQGAYGYTF. CDR3 in DNA: TGTGCCAGCAGTGAATTACAGGGGGCTTATGGCTACACCTTC.

The rearrangement links TRBV6-5 to TRBJ2-7; TRBD1 is a possible D gene (5 bases). CDR3 length: 11 amino acids. Germline V gene sequence: CDR1 MNHEY, CDR2 SVGAGI. V lost 6 bases and J lost 9, with 12 bases in between. CDR3 bases: TGTGCCAGCAGGCAAGACAGTTGGCAGTACTTC. This sequence encodes CASRQDSWQYF.

This clone was detected only once. The rearrangement uses TRBV5-4 and TRBJ2-1; D is perhaps TRBD2 (6 bases). The ends were cut back, 6 bases at V and 3 bases at J, with 16 bases in the middle. The V gene's germline CDR1 is SGHNT and CDR2 YYREEE (reference sequence). This CDR3 spans 15 amino acids. CDR3 nucleotide sequence: TGTGCCAGCAAACTTACCGGGACTCACTACAATGAGCAGTTCTTC. Amino acid sequence: CASKLTGTHYNEQFF.

V usage is TRBV4-3 and J usage is TRBJ2-7; TRBD2 agrees at 7 bases. The trim removed 1 base at V and 2 bases at J, leaving 17 bases unmatched. The CDR3 is 19 residues long. The germline V gene has CDR1 LGHNA and CDR2 YSLEER. The CDR3 here is CASSQVAGEGRVRAYEQYF. The CDR3 DNA reads TGCGCCAGCAGCCAAGTCGCGGGGGAGGGGCGGGTACGGGCCTACGAGCAGTACTTC.

CDR3 sequence: CASSLQGPYEQYF. In DNA form, the CDR3 reads TGTGCCAGCTCACTGCAGGGCCCCTACGAGCAGTACTTC. This rearrangement joins TRBV18 to TRBJ2-7; tentative D call: TRBD1 (5 bases). The germline CDR1 and CDR2 sequences are KGHSH and LQKENI. The V and J ends lost 4 bases and 2 bases respectively, with 9 bases between them. CDR3 length equals 13 residues.

This chain connects TRBV7-9 to TRBJ1-1; 8 nucleotides match TRBD1. The trim removed 6 bases at V and 1 base at J, leaving 7 bases unmatched. Per the germline V gene, CDR1 is SEHNR and CDR2 is FQNEAQ (reference sequence). The CDR3 runs to 15 residues. The CDR3 DNA sequence: TGTGCCAGCAGGAGTCGACAGGGGAAGAACACTGAAGCTTTCTTT. Translation gives CASRSRQGKNTEAFF.

The chain couples TRBV4-3 to TRBJ1-1; a weak D match, TRBD1 (5 bases). Germline CDR1 reads LGHNA; CDR2 reads YSLEER. This CDR3 comprises 22 residues. Trimming removed 0 bases at V and 0 bases at J, with 29 bases between. CDR3 protein: CASSQDRPCRGRRVQMNTEAFF. For the CDR3, the DNA is TGCGCCAGCAGCCAAGATCGACCTTGCCGGGGGAGGAGGGTCCAAATGAACACTGAAGCTTTCTTT.

This rearrangement joins TRBV4-3 to TRBJ1-5; 7 nucleotides align to TRBD1. V lost 4 bases to trimming and J lost 5 bases; unmatched junction nucleotides: 8. Germline CDR1 and CDR2: LGHNA and YSLEER. This CDR3 region has 15 residues. CDR3 in amino acids: CASSRTGEGDQPQHF. The CDR3 DNA reads TGCGCCAGCAGCCGAACAGGGGAAGGGGATCAGCCCCAGCATTTT.

The V gene is TRBV21-1, the J gene TRBJ2-5; the table's D gene call, TRBD1, was not cross checked with the DNA. TRBV21-1 is a known pseudogene. This CDR3 region has 12 residues. The CDR3 DNA sequence: TGTGCCAGCAGCCAGGGCCAAGAGACCCAGTACTTC. It is translated as CASSQGQETQYF.

This clone showed up just once. V is TRBV28 and J is TRBJ1-2; TRBD1 is a possible D gene (6 bases). V was pared by 3 bases and J by 0 bases, with 17 bases between. This CDR3 contains 17 residues. Germline values: CDR1 MDHEN, CDR2 SYDVKM. The CDR3 sequence is CASSFCSNRDTNYGYTF. CDR3 DNA sequence: TGTGCCAGCAGTTTCTGCTCAAACCGGGACACTAACTATGGCTACACCTTC.

The rearrangement joins TRBV5-6 to TRBJ1-3; 8 positions match TRBD1. CDR1 SGHDT and CDR2 YYEEEE come from the germline V gene. After removal of 0 bases from V and 4 bases from J, the junction contained 9 bases not matched to a gene. CDR3 length: 17 residues. Written as DNA, the CDR3 is TGTGCCAGCAGCTTGGGGGAAGGACAGGGAAGGGGAAACACCATATATTTT. Amino acid sequence: CASSLGEGQGRGNTIYF.

The chain joins TRBV12-5 to TRBJ1-5; 10 bases line up with TRBD1. The J segment lost 1 base and the V segment lost 0 bases, leaving 0 bases of the junction unmatched. Germline V CDR1 and CDR2: LGHNT, FRNRAP. CDR3 size: 16 residues. CDR3: CASGLVGQGSNQPQHF. The DNA for the CDR3 is TGTGCTAGTGGTTTGGTGGGACAGGGGAGCAATCAGCCCCAGCATTTT.

The chain is built from TRBV7-2 and TRBJ2-1; 9 nucleotides match TRBD2. Germline CDR1 and CDR2: SGHTA and FQGNSA. The ends lost 5 bases at V and 2 bases at J; junction bases unmatched: 7. CDR3 length: 16 residues. CDR3 region: CASSIVAGAPYNEQFF. CDR3 in DNA: TGTGCCAGCAGCATCGTAGCGGGGGCCCCCTACAATGAGCAGTTCTTC.

The V gene is TRBV5-1, the J gene TRBJ2-1; TRBD2 matches 15 bases. CDR3 size: 14 residues. V shed 3 bases, J shed 9 bases, and the junction held 1 base outside the gene matches. Germline values: CDR1 SGHRS, CDR2 YFSETQ. The CDR3 is CASSWTSGRAEQFF. In DNA, the CDR3 is TGCGCCAGCAGCTGGACTAGCGGGAGGGCTGAGCAGTTCTTC. The full variable domain, rest sourced from reference TRBV5-1 and TRBJ2-1, is KAGVTQTPRYLIKTRGQQVTLSCSPISGHRSVSWYQQTPGQGLQFLFEYFSETQRNKGNFPGRFSGRQFSNSRSEMNVSTLELGDSALYLCASSWTSGRAEQFFGPGTRLTVL.

The chain carries TRBV7-9 and TRBJ1-1; D call uncertain. Germline V gene lookup returns CDR1 SEHNR and CDR2 FQNEAQ (reference sequence). This CDR3 has 13 residues. Trimming removed 1 base at V and 5 bases at J, with 8 bases between. CDR3 in DNA: TGTGCCAGCAGCTTAGGCCGGGAGACTGAAGCTTTCTTT. It is translated as CASSLGRETEAFF.

The chain employs TRBV27 and TRBJ2-7, with D unresolved. Germline assignment: CDR1 MNHEY and CDR2 SMNVEV (reference sequence). This CDR3 has 14 amino acids. Trimming took off 2 bases at V and 3 bases at J, with 11 bases between the two ends. CDR3 nucleotide sequence: TGTGCCAGCAGTTTAGCGCTTTCAGGCTACGAGCAGTACTTC. It translates to CASSLALSGYEQYF.

V and J are TRBV4-3 and TRBJ1-2, with D uncertain. Germline CDR1 is LGHNA and CDR2 is YSLEER. The CDR3 has 14 residues. V lost 1 base and J lost 3, with 9 bases in between. The chain's CDR3 is CASSQVHSHYGYTF. The CDR3 DNA is TGCGCCAGCAGCCAAGTCCACAGCCACTATGGCTACACCTTC.